These 19 T cell receptor beta chains originate from one sample sequenced in a study of blood T cell repertoires in COVID-19. Method: immunoSEQ multiplex PCR; TCRdb's copy keeps in-frame clones and lacks some. The sample holds roughly 100,000 clones; around four fifths are singletons and the top ten take about 10%. Sequenced input: peripheral blood. The receptors were sampled from a middle-aged man with active or convalescent COVID-19.

The chain links TRBV3-1 (or the pseudogene TRBV3-2) to TRBJ2-7, with TRBD1 matching 8 bases. CDR3 length: 14 amino acids. V shed 2 bases, J shed 6 bases, and the junction held 6 bases outside the gene matches. Germline CDR1 reads LGHDT; CDR2 reads YNNKEL (reference sequence). The CDR3 loop reads CASSQRQGKAEQYF. Written as DNA, the CDR3 is TGTGCCAGCAGCCAAAGACAGGGGAAGGCCGAGCAGTACTTC.

V and J are TRBV12-2 and TRBJ2-1; the table names TRBD2, a call not compared with the DNA. TRBV12-2 is described as a pseudogene. CDR3 length: 17 residues. The DNA for the CDR3 is TGTGCAAGTCGCTTAAAAAGCGGGGGGCTCTCCTACAATGAGCAGTTCTTC. It specifies CASRLKSGGLSYNEQFF.

The chain employs TRBV11-2 and TRBJ2-3, with a possible D match to TRBD2 (6 bases). This CDR3 contains 16 residues. Trimming removed 0 bases at V and 5 bases at J, with 15 bases between. Germline V gene data show CDR1 as SGHAT and CDR2 as FQNNGV. The CDR3 DNA is TGTGCCAGCAGCTTAGATCGTGGGGGGTATCGAGATACGCAGTATTTT. It translates to CASSLDRGGYRDTQYF.

This clone showed up just a few times. The chain has TRBV2 and TRBJ1-1; 8 positions match TRBD1. The CDR3 is 15 residues long. The junction had 7 bases not matched to a gene; V was cut back by 6 bases and J by 1 base. Germline-derived CDR1 and CDR2 are SNHLY and FYNNEI. The CDR3 nucleotides read TGTGCCAGCAGGAACCAGACAGGGGAGAACACTGAAGCTTTCTTT. Amino acid sequence: CASRNQTGENTEAFF.

The chain joins TRBV7-3 to TRBJ2-2; maybe TRBD2 (5 bases). The CDR3 length is 16 residues. V lost 1 base to trimming and J lost 5 bases, with 14 bases between them. CDR1 is SGHTA, CDR2 FQGTGA, per germline. CDR3 nucleotides: TGTGCCAGCAGCTTAAGGCCCGGGGTGGATACCGGGGAGCTGTTTTTT. Translation: CASSLRPGVDTGELFF.

The chain links TRBV4-1 to TRBJ1-1; 9 bases map to TRBD1. CDR3 length: 18 amino acids. CDR1 is MGHRA and CDR2 is YSYEKL in the germline V gene. J was trimmed by 0 bases and V by 1 base; bases with no gene match: 9. The CDR3 region is CASSQARTGDIVNTEAFF. The CDR3 region has the DNA TGCGCCAGCAGCCAAGCTCGGACAGGGGATATCGTGAACACTGAAGCTTTCTTT.

This chain links TRBV5-1 with TRBJ1-4, with 8 bases that match TRBD1. The germline CDR1 and CDR2 sequences are SGHRS and YFSETQ. V dropped 4 bases and J dropped 11; count of bases not matched to a gene: 4. This CDR3 has 12 amino acids. The CDR3 region is CASSQGQGKLFF. The CDR3 nucleotides are TGCGCCAGCAGCCAAGGACAGGGTAAACTGTTTTTT.

This chain uses TRBV5-1 with TRBJ1-2; 7 nucleotides align to TRBD1. The germline gives CDR1 SGHRS, CDR2 YFSETQ. Unmatched junction bases numbered 10, after V lost 2 bases and J lost 6 bases. CDR3 length: 15 residues. The CDR3 DNA is TGCGCCAGCAGCTTAGACAGGGCGCGGTGGGATGGCTACACCTTC. Its translation: CASSLDRARWDGYTF.

CDR3 nucleotides: TGTGCCAGCAGAGGAAGGACATCCGACTACGAGCAGTACTTC. The encoded protein is CASRGRTSDYEQYF. The chain is built from TRBV6-5 and TRBJ2-7; D is perhaps TRBD1 (5 bases). The ends were cut back, 6 bases at V and 3 bases at J, with 15 bases in the middle. In germline, CDR1 is MNHEY, CDR2 SVGAGI. CDR3 length: 14 amino acids.

The V gene is TRBV9, the J gene TRBJ2-7; 13 nucleotides align to TRBD2. Germline CDR1 reads SGDLS; CDR2 reads YYNGEE. The CDR3 is made up of 16 amino acids. Trimming took 2 bases from V and 3 from J; bases not matched to a gene: 5. As DNA, the CDR3 is TGTGCCAGCAGCGTGGGGACTAGCGGGGCCTTCTACGAGCAGTACTTC. This encodes CASSVGTSGAFYEQYF.

This chain uses TRBV6-4 with TRBJ2-2, with 7 nucleotides matching TRBD1. This CDR3 is built from 13 residues. The germline gives CDR1 MRHNA, CDR2 SNTAGT. V shed 6 bases, J shed 6 bases, and the junction held 4 bases outside the gene matches. This chain's CDR3 is CASSQQGAGELFF. In DNA form, the CDR3 reads TGTGCCAGCAGCCAGCAGGGGGCCGGGGAGCTGTTTTTT.

The CDR3 region has the DNA TGTGCCAGCAGCTTGCGAGTCCTGAATGAGCAGTTCTTC. Translating gives CASSLRVLNEQFF. This chain links TRBV5-5 with TRBJ2-1, with no clear D. The germline CDR1 and CDR2 sequences are SGHKS and YYEKEE (reference sequence). The CDR3 spans 13 residues. Trimming removed 1 base from V and 7 bases from J, with 9 bases in between.

The gene calls are TRBV7-2 and TRBJ1-2, with D unclear. Germline loops: CDR1 SGHTA, CDR2 FQGNSA. This CDR3 is built from 14 residues. The V end was cut by 5 bases, the J end by 0 bases, with 10 bases between. The CDR3 reads CASSHYGANYGYTF. CDR3 DNA sequence: TGTGCCAGCAGCCATTACGGGGCTAACTATGGCTACACCTTC.

J is TRBJ2-2 and V is TRBV7-2; tentatively, D is TRBD1 (6 bases). CDR1 is SGHTA and CDR2 is FQGNSA in the germline V gene. The CDR3 contains 14 residues. V lost 6 bases and J lost 5, with 13 bases in between. CDR3 DNA sequence: TGTGCCAGCAGACTGACAGGACGGACCGGGGAGCTGTTTTTT. This sequence encodes CASRLTGRTGELFF.

V usage is TRBV18 and J usage is TRBJ1-2, with 7 bases that match TRBD1. From germline, CDR1 is KGHSH and CDR2 LQKENI. The CDR3 runs 13 residues. J lost 3 bases, V lost 6 bases, and 4 bases had no gene match. CDR3 DNA: TGTGCCAGCTCCCCAGGGGGGGACTATGGCTACACCTTC. It yields the protein CASSPGGDYGYTF.

The chain combines TRBV2 with TRBJ1-6, with 7 bases aligning to TRBD1. The CDR3 is made up of 14 amino acids. Germline CDR1 reads SNHLY; CDR2 reads FYNNEI. Unmatched junction bases numbered 3, after V lost 5 bases and J lost 5 bases. DNA for the CDR3: TGTGCCAGCAGTACCGGGACAGATAATTCACCCCTCCACTTT. Translation gives CASSTGTDNSPLHF.

This sequence joins TRBV29-1 and TRBJ2-7, with 8 positions matching TRBD1. Germline lookup yields CDR1 SQVTM and CDR2 ANQGSEA. This CDR3 comprises 14 residues. Trimming cost V 1 base and J 6 bases; bases outside gene matches: 8. Here the CDR3 reads CSVEVSRGHGEQYF. CDR3 in DNA: TGCAGCGTTGAAGTATCCAGGGGGCACGGCGAGCAGTACTTC.

The chain is built from TRBV6-5 and TRBJ2-7, with TRBD2 matching over 15 bases. The V gene end was trimmed by 4 bases and the J gene end by 12 bases; junction bases not matched to a gene: 7. The CDR3 runs 14 residues. Germline CDR1 MNHEY, CDR2 SVGAGI. The DNA for the CDR3 is TGTGCCAGCAGTTCGGGACTAGCGGGGGGTGGCAGGTACTTC. Its protein product is CASSSGLAGGGRYF.

The chain is built from TRBV6-1 and TRBJ1-2; TRBD1 aligns across 9 bases. The CDR3 is 17 amino acids. The germline V gene encodes CDR1 MNHNS and CDR2 SASEGT. The ends lost 2 bases at V and 0 bases at J; junction bases unmatched: 7. DNA for the CDR3: TGTGCCAGCAGTGAAAGGGACAGGGTAAACTCTAACTATGGCTACACCTTC. It yields the protein CASSERDRVNSNYGYTF.